Below are 15 T cell receptor beta chains sequenced from a single sample in a study of CD8 T cells in ankylosing spondylitis. These receptors have no known antigen. Study results and limitations: In ankylosing spondylitis blood, a motif of roughly eight highly homologous TCR beta variants appeared characteristic.

Using its own MiXCR run on the 5' RACE reads, TCRdb lists one record per CDR3 protein. This table holds some 840,000 distinct CDR3 sequences, approximately 12% found once. Specimen: blood, either unsorted or a sorted T cell fraction (not recorded which). The receptors originated from a male donor with ankylosing spondylitis.

This clonotype was seen only a few times. This chain links TRBV29-1 with TRBJ1-1, with a tentative D call TRBD1 (6 bases). Trimming pared 6 bases from V and 0 bases from J, leaving 14 bases between. This CDR3 contains 14 residues. Per the germline V gene, CDR1 is SQVTM and CDR2 is ANQGSEA. CDR3 DNA sequence: TGCAGCGTAGCCCGGGACACCCTGAACACTGAAGCTTTCTTT. This codes for CSVARDTLNTEAFF.

The sample holds many counts of this clonotype. The V and J genes are TRBV7-9 and TRBJ2-1; D is unresolved. The CDR3 is made up of 15 amino acids. The ends were cut back, 6 bases at V and 6 bases at J, with 18 bases in the middle. The germline CDR1 and CDR2 sequences are SEHNR and FQNEAQ (reference sequence). The CDR3 loop reads CASSPKLRFSNEQFF. Written as DNA, the CDR3 is TGTGCCAGCAGTCCTAAACTAAGGTTCTCCAATGAGCAGTTCTTC.

This clonotype was found a few times. This chain uses TRBV6-2 or TRBV6-3 with TRBJ2-7; 7 nucleotides match TRBD1. The CDR3 is made up of 14 amino acids. With V trimmed by 6 bases and J by 3 bases, 8 bases remained unmatched. Per the germline V gene, CDR1 is MNHEY and CDR2 is SVGEGT. This CDR3 is CASSLPGTDYEQYF. The CDR3, as DNA: TGTGCCAGCAGCCTCCCGGGGACAGACTACGAGCAGTACTTC.

The rearrangement uses TRBV20-1 and TRBJ2-3, with D perhaps given as TRBD1 or TRBD2 (5 bases each). CDR3 length: 14 residues. Trimming removed 0 bases from V and 4 bases from J, with 11 bases in between. Germline V gene lookup returns CDR1 DFQATT and CDR2 SNEGSKA (reference sequence). This chain's CDR3 is CSARDAQGADTQYF. The CDR3 DNA sequence: TGCAGTGCTAGAGACGCTCAGGGAGCAGATACGCAGTATTTT.

This rearrangement joins TRBV20-1 to TRBJ2-4; weak D call: TRBD1 (6 bases). With 4 bases removed from V and 5 bases from J, the gap between germline ends came to 9 bases. The germline V gene encodes CDR1 DFQATT and CDR2 SNEGSKA (reference sequence). There are 12 residues in the CDR3. CDR3 protein: CSAKYRENIQYF. The CDR3 bases are TGCAGTGCTAAGTACAGGGAAAACATTCAGTACTTC.

This clonotype was observed at least ten times. The rearrangement uses TRBV4-2 and TRBJ2-2, with D perhaps being TRBD1 or TRBD2 (5 bases each). The CDR3 covers 15 residues. The germline gives CDR1 LGHNA, CDR2 YNFKEQ. V gave up 4 bases and J gave up 2 bases, with 11 bases separating them. DNA of the CDR3: TGTGCCAGCAGCCCTAGGGACCTAAACACCGGGGAGCTGTTTTTT. Translating gives CASSPRDLNTGELFF.

This clonotype was seen more than once but under ten times. The rearrangement uses TRBV6-5 and TRBJ2-2, with D unclear. V was shortened by 0 bases and J by 2 bases, with 10 bases between the two germline ends. This CDR3 has 16 residues. The germline CDR1 and CDR2 sequences are MNHEY and SVGAGI. This CDR3 reads CASSYSIGVNTGELFF. The CDR3 DNA reads TGTGCCAGCAGTTACTCGATTGGCGTAAACACCGGGGAGCTGTTTTTT.

This clonotype appeared a few times. The gene calls are TRBV5-1 and TRBJ2-7, with 9 bases lining up with TRBD1. The junction had 6 bases not matched to a gene; V was cut back by 5 bases and J by 3 bases. CDR1 SGHRS and CDR2 YFSETQ come from the germline V gene. CDR3 size: 14 residues. CDR3 loop: CASRSGTGLYEQYF. The CDR3 DNA is TGCGCCAGCAGGTCCGGGACAGGGCTCTACGAGCAGTACTTC.

This clonotype came up a few times. The V call is TRBV6-5, the J call TRBJ2-1, with 7 bases fitting TRBD2. In germline, CDR1 is MNHEY, CDR2 SVGAGI. The CDR3 runs 15 residues. The trim removed 0 bases at V and 3 bases at J, leaving 2 bases unmatched. CDR3 DNA: TGTGCCAGCAGTTACTCCGCGGGAGTCTACAATGAGCAGTTCTTC. Translation: CASSYSAGVYNEQFF.

This clonotype was seen many times. V is TRBV18 and J is TRBJ2-1; D gene uncertain. V lost 2 bases to trimming and J lost 4 bases, with 3 bases between them. This CDR3 is 12 amino acids long. Germline V gives CDR1 KGHSH, CDR2 LQKENI. The CDR3 DNA reads as TGTGCCAGCTCACCAGGGTACAATGAGCAGTTCTTC. Its protein product is CASSPGYNEQFF.

J is TRBJ2-7 and V is TRBV7-8, with TRBD2 identical over 7 bases. The CDR3 contains 16 residues. Germline V gene data show CDR1 as SGHVS and CDR2 as FQNEAQ. V shed 5 bases and J 3 bases; nucleotides not matched to a gene: 13. The DNA for the CDR3 is TGTGCCAGCAGCAGCCCTTCGCGCGGGAGCAGCTACGAGCAGTACTTC. Amino acid sequence: CASSSPSRGSSYEQYF.

CDR3 nucleotide sequence: TGTGCCAGCAGCTTGGGGGACAGGGGGCGTTACGAGCAGTACTTC. Translation: CASSLGDRGRYEQYF. The V and J genes are TRBV5-4 and TRBJ2-7, with 12 bases lining up with TRBD1. Losses at the gene ends were 0 bases for V and 4 bases for J; bases not matched to a gene: 2. The CDR3 sequence is 15 residues long. In germline, CDR1 is SGHNT, CDR2 YYREEE (reference sequence).

The gene calls are TRBV6-2 or TRBV6-3 and TRBJ1-1; D is ambiguous. The CDR3 extends over 13 amino acids. Per germline, CDR1 MNHEY and CDR2 SVGEGT. V lost 2 bases, J lost 5 bases, and 9 bases lay in between. CDR3 sequence reads: CASSYVRKTEAFF. CDR3 nucleotides: TGTGCCAGCAGTTACGTTCGGAAGACTGAAGCTTTCTTT.

This clonotype came up a few times. V gene TRBV5-6 combines with J gene TRBJ1-1, with D maybe TRBD1 (6 bases). The CDR3 sequence is 15 residues long. V shed 3 bases and J shed 7 bases, with 19 bases lying between them. Germline-derived CDR1 and CDR2 are SGHDT and YYEEEE. The CDR3 DNA sequence: TGTGCCAGCAGCTGGGACATCGACGTGGCCGGTGAAGCTTTCTTT. As protein: CASSWDIDVAGEAFF. The whole variable domain, filled in from reference TRBV5-6 and TRBJ1-1, reads DAGVTQSPTHLIKTRGQQVTLRCSPKSGHDTVSWYQQALGQGPQFIFQYYEEEERQRGNFPDRFSGHQFPNYSSELNVNALLLGDSALYLCASSWDIDVAGEAFFGQGTRLTVV.

In its sample, this clonotype was seen a few times. V usage is TRBV7-2 and J usage is TRBJ2-7, with D uncertain. The CDR3 covers 14 residues. Trimming stripped 0 bases from V and 6 bases from J, with 12 bases between. The V gene's germline CDR1 is SGHTA and CDR2 FQGNSA. The CDR3 sequence is CASSLATRVGEQYF. The DNA of the CDR3 is TGTGCCAGCAGCTTAGCGACCCGGGTGGGCGAGCAGTACTTC.